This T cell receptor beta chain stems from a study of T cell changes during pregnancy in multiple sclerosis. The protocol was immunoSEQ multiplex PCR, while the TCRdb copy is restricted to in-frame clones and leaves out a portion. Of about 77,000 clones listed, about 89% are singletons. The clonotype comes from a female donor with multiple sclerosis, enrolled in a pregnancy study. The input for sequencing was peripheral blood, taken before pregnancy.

The CDR3 reads CASSGTGWGTEAFF. CDR3 bases: TGTGCCAGCAGTGGTACAGGGTGGGGGACTGAAGCTTTCTTT. The rearrangement joins TRBV6-1 to TRBJ1-1; possible D gene TRBD1, 6 bases. Deletions cut 4 bases from V and 5 bases from J, with 14 bases between. The CDR3 has 14 residues. Germline V CDR1 and CDR2: MNHNS, SASEGT.